This TCR beta chain stems from a study of shared clonotypes between healthy human individuals. Deep-level settings were used for running the assay. Genomic DNA belonging to each subset was distributed in equal measure over several immunoSEQ plates. Per the authors' pipeline: Sequence data from immunoSEQ were junction-only and lacked quality scores; consequently, filtering differed. Assay used: immunoSEQ multiplex PCR; TCRdb lists only in-frame clones, some missing. From that table come the V and J calls and clone size; the DNA was used to work out D and trimming. The sample gives a few hundred thousand clones, approximately 97% of which show up once; less than 0.065% is in the top ten. With regard to this clone: What it recognizes is unknown.

Study-level results: Sequencing depth was predicted to influence how clonotypes are shared among donors.

This receptor was identified in a woman aged 25 to 39 in good health. Sample: naive CD4+ T cells sorted from blood. The subset denotes: CD45RA+ positively selected.

The CDR3 is CSVGGWADSEQYF. The CDR3 nucleotides read TGCAGCGTTGGAGGATGGGCCGATTCTGAGCAGTACTTC. The chain combines TRBV29-1 with TRBJ2-7, with D hard to call. CDR3 size: 13 residues. The V and J ends lost 4 bases and 7 bases respectively, with 17 bases between them. Germline V lookup: CDR1 SQVTM, CDR2 ANQGSEA.